The entry below describes one T cell receptor beta chain. The library was made from cDNA and included unique molecular identifiers. TCRdb independently ran MiXCR on the PCR reads; one entry per CDR3 protein. The sample shows roughly 800,000 distinct CDR3 sequences, around 46% of them seen only once. The data were taken from a study of post-analysis software for immune sequencing data. The clonotype was recovered from a girl aged 5-17 years with multiple sclerosis. The sample consisted of blood.

In DNA form, the CDR3 reads TGTGCCACTTACCAGGGGGCGAATGGCTACACCTTC. Amino acid sequence: CATYQGANGYTF. The V and J genes are TRBV7-9 and TRBJ1-2, with 8 bases identical to TRBD1. CDR1 is SEHNR and CDR2 is FQNEAQ in the germline V gene (reference sequence). Trimming removed 10 bases from V and 6 bases from J; junction bases left unmatched: 7. This CDR3 is built from 12 residues.